This entry describes one TCR beta chain. The antigen remains unidentified. The data originate from a study of cytomegalovirus exposure and HLA in healthy donors. The method was immunoSEQ multiplex PCR; TCRdb's version includes in-frame clones alone and lacks a portion of them. The repertoire has approximately 46,000 clones, 92% of them found once; the top ten carry roughly 1.4%. V lost 3 bases and J 3 bases, leaving 11 bases between the germline ends. The germline gives CDR1 SGHNT, CDR2 YENEEA. The CDR3 is 15 amino acids. General study results and limits: According to a subsequent analysis, TCR clusters identified in the first cohort showed a tendency to co-occur across the 120 or so validation repertoires.

The clonotype was recovered from a man aged 18 to 30 in good health and CMV-seronegative. Sequencing was carried out using PBMCs. The chain recombines TRBV11-3 with TRBJ1-4; maybe TRBD1 (5 bases). The CDR3 reads CASSLRQSPNEKLFF. CDR3 DNA sequence: TGTGCCAGCAGCTTGAGACAGTCTCCTAATGAAAAACTGTTTTTT.